What follows are 14 T cell receptor beta chains derived from one specimen sequenced in a study of blood T cells in healthy people across ages. The use of a sample-barcoded 5' primer and a J-beta primer mix characterized a second PCR of roughly 7 to 12 cycles. TCRdb called the 5' RACE reads again in MiXCR, with one record for every CDR3 protein. The sample lists 1.4 million to 1.5 million distinct CDR3 sequences; 42% were seen once. Sequencing used blood. The receptors were sampled from a woman in her late teens or twenties in good health.

The chain employs TRBV2 and TRBJ2-5, with a tentative D call TRBD2 (5 bases). This CDR3 is 12 amino acids long. Trimming took off 7 bases at V and 4 bases at J, with 10 bases between the two ends. CDR1 and CDR2 (germline): SNHLY, FYNNEI. The CDR3: CASMLARETQYF. CDR3 nucleotide sequence: TGTGCCAGCATGCTAGCTCGAGAGACCCAGTACTTC.

This clonotype was counted a few times. The chain employs TRBV9 and TRBJ2-4, with D unclear. V lost 4 bases, J lost 0 bases, and 17 bases lay in between. This CDR3 comprises 17 residues. Germline loops: CDR1 SGDLS, CDR2 YYNGEE. CDR3 sequence (DNA): TGTGCCAGCAGCCTTGAACCCACCTTGGGAGCCAAAAACATTCAGTACTTC. Translated: CASSLEPTLGAKNIQYF.

This clonotype showed up just a few times. The chain combines TRBV25-1 with TRBJ1-2; perhaps TRBD1 as D (5 bases). The V gene's germline CDR1 is MGHDK and CDR2 SYGVNS. The V and J ends lost 4 bases and 3 bases respectively, with 9 bases between them. The CDR3 has 13 amino acids. The CDR3: CASSVQGHYGYTF. The CDR3 nucleotides are TGTGCCAGCAGTGTTCAGGGTCACTATGGCTACACCTTC.

V and J are TRBV4-1 and TRBJ2-7, with TRBD2 identical over 11 bases. The DNA end is a closer match to TRBJ2-5, so the J assignment may be wrong. Germline V gene lookup returns CDR1 MGHRA and CDR2 YSYEKL. This CDR3 contains 16 residues. In DNA form, the CDR3 reads TGCGCCAGCAGCCGGGATAGCGGGGGGGCCGGAGAGACCCAGTACTTC. It translates to CASSRDSGGAGETQYF.

This clonotype was seen at least ten times. The chain links TRBV12-3 or TRBV12-4 to TRBJ2-1; 8 bases line up with TRBD2. V was clipped by 6 bases and J by 4 bases; unmatched bases: 8. The CDR3 is 15 amino acids. The CDR3 region has the DNA TGTGCCAGCAGCCCCATGACTAGCGATTACAATGAGCAGTTCTTC. Translation: CASSPMTSDYNEQFF.

There are a few counts of this clonotype. The J gene is TRBJ1-1, the V gene TRBV10-3; tentative D call: TRBD1 (6 bases). The length of the CDR3 is 14 residues. V shed 6 bases and J shed 1 base, with 12 bases lying between them. Germline V lookup: CDR1 ENHRY, CDR2 SYGVKD. The CDR3 DNA reads TGTGCCATCAGCCCAGGGGTTGGGAACACTGAAGCTTTCTTT. Translating it yields CAISPGVGNTEAFF.

The rearrangement links TRBV6-1 to TRBJ2-1; 7 positions agree with TRBD2. V lost 6 bases, J lost 13 bases, and 12 bases stayed unmatched. Germline V gene sequence: CDR1 MNHNS, CDR2 SASEGT. CDR3 size: 13 residues. The CDR3 sequence is CASRASGKETQFF. The CDR3 DNA follows: TGTGCCAGCAGAGCTAGCGGAAAAGAGACCCAGTTCTTC.

In this sample, this clonotype turned up a few times. The J gene is TRBJ1-2, the V gene TRBV20-1; D possibly corresponds to TRBD1 (6 bases). V was cut by 5 bases and J by 4 bases, with 11 bases left in between. Germline assignment: CDR1 DFQATT and CDR2 SNEGSKA (reference sequence). The CDR3 runs to 12 residues. The CDR3 protein is CSARQDAYGYTF. The CDR3 DNA sequence: TGCAGTGCTCGACAGGATGCCTATGGCTACACCTTC.

The CDR3 reads CASSPESGTANSPLHF. DNA for the CDR3: TGTGCCAGCAGCCCCGAATCCGGGACGGCAAATTCACCCCTCCACTTT. This chain joins TRBV6-1 and TRBJ1-6; D is perhaps TRBD1 (5 bases). CDR1 MNHNS and CDR2 SASEGT come from the germline V gene. The CDR3 sequence is 16 residues long. V lost 6 bases to trimming and J lost 7 bases, with 19 bases between them.

A remark on this clonotype: A much larger clone lies a single base off, so this may be a read error. The CDR3 bases are TGCAGCGTCGCGGCGGGCCAAGAGACCCAGTACTTC. Its protein product is CSVAAGQETQYF. The J gene is TRBJ2-5, the V gene TRBV29-1, with TRBD2 as a possible D gene (5 bases). The length of the CDR3 is 12 residues. CDR1 is SQVTM and CDR2 is ANQGSEA in the germline V gene. The V gene lost 6 bases and the J gene lost 1 base, with 9 bases spanning the gap.

This clonotype was picked up many times. The chain uses TRBV6-5 and TRBJ2-3, with 10 nucleotides matching TRBD2. The V segment lost 2 bases and the J segment 1 base; nucleotides outside the gene matches: 3. The germline V gene has CDR1 MNHEY and CDR2 SVGAGI. The CDR3 consists of 16 residues. The CDR3 loop reads CASSYGGTSGTDTQYF. CDR3 bases: TGTGCCAGCAGTTACGGCGGGACTAGCGGCACAGATACGCAGTATTTT.

This clonotype has just a few counts. The chain joins TRBV10-3 to TRBJ2-7, with D possibly matching TRBD2 (6 bases). The CDR3 covers 14 residues. CDR1 and CDR2 (germline): ENHRY, SYGVKD. V was pared by 8 bases and J by 4 bases, with 18 bases between. CDR3 loop: CAIGDGSRAYEQYF. For the CDR3, the DNA is TGTGCCATCGGCGACGGGAGCCGAGCTTACGAGCAGTACTTC.

V usage is TRBV7-6 and J usage is TRBJ2-7; TRBD1 or TRBD2 may be the D gene (5 bases each). The CDR3 is made up of 15 amino acids. V lost 5 bases, J lost 4 bases, and 18 bases lay in between. Germline assignment: CDR1 SGHVS and CDR2 FNYEAQ. As DNA, the CDR3 is TGTGCCAGCAGCCCCACTATGGGCAGGGAGTACGAGCAGTACTTC. This sequence encodes CASSPTMGREYEQYF.

The chain recombines TRBV29-1 with TRBJ2-2, with D possibly matching TRBD1 (6 bases). V lost 7 bases and J 4 bases, leaving 10 bases between the germline ends. Germline-derived CDR1 and CDR2 are SQVTM and ANQGSEA. The CDR3 extends over 12 amino acids. CDR3 residues: CSAPRGTGELFF. The CDR3, as DNA: TGCAGCGCCCCCAGGGGCACCGGGGAGCTGTTTTTT.